The T cell receptor beta chain described here comes from a study of lymphopenia after photon versus proton radiotherapy. General study findings and limits: Under photons, naive T cells and diversity fell while effector/memory populations rose.

The method was immunoSEQ multiplex PCR; TCRdb's version includes in-frame clones alone and lacks a portion of them. The repertoire holds about 58,000 clones, with about 88% as singletons. Details on this clone: Its target is unknown.

V shed 5 bases and J 7 bases; nucleotides not matched to a gene: 12. The CDR3 sequence is 16 residues long. CDR1 and CDR2 (germline): LNHNV, YYDKDF (reference sequence). The sequence was obtained from a man in his sixties with pancreatic cancer. Material: peripheral blood, obtained from a patient treated with proton-based radiotherapy. The chain combines TRBV15 with TRBJ2-1, with TRBD2 matching 9 bases. CDR3 DNA: TGTGCCACCAGCTCGGGTCGGCTAGCGGGAATGAATGAGCAGTTCTTC. Translated: CATSSGRLAGMNEQFF.